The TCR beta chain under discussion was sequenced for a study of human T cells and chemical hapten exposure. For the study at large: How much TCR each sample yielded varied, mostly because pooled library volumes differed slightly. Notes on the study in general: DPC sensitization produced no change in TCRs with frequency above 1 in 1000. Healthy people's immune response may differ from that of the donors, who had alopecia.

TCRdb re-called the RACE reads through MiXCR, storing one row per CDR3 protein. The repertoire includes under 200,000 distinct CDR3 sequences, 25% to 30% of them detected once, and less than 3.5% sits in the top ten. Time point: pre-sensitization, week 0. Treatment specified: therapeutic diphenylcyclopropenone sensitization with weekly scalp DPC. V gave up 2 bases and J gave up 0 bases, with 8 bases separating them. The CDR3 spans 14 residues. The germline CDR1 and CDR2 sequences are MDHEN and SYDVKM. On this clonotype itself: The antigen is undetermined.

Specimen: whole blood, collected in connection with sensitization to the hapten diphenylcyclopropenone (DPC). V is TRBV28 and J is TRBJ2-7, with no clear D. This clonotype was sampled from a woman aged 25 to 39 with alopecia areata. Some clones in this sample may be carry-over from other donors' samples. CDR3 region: CASSLESFSYEQYF. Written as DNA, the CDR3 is TGTGCCAGCAGTTTAGAGTCGTTCTCCTACGAGCAGTACTTC.